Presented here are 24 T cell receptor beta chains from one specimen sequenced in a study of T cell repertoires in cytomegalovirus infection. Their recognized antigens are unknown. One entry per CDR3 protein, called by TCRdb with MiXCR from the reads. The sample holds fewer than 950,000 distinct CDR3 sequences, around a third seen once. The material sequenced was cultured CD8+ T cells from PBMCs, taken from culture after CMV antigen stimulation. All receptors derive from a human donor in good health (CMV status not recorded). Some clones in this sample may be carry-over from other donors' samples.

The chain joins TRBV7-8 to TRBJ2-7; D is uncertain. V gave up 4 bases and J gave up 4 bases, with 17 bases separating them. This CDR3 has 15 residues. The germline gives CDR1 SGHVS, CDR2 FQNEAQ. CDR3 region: CASSSVSGVPYEQYV. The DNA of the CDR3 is TGTGCCAGCAGCTCAGTATCAGGAGTACCTTACGAGCAGTACGTC.

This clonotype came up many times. The CDR3, as DNA: TGTGCCAGCAGCTTATGGAGCGGGGACACAGATACGCAGTATTTT. Translating it yields CASSLWSGDTDTQYF. The chain uses TRBV7-2 and TRBJ2-3; TRBD2 aligns across 7 bases. Germline assignment: CDR1 SGHTA and CDR2 FQGNSA. V was clipped by 2 bases and J by 2 bases; unmatched bases: 4. The CDR3 length is 15 residues.

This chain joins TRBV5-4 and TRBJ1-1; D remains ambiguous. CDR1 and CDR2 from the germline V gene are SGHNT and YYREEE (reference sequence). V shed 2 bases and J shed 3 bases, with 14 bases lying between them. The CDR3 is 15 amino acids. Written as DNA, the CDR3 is TGTGCCAGCAGCTTTTCCCCTGACTGGGACACTGAAGCTTTCTTT. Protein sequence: CASSFSPDWDTEAFF.

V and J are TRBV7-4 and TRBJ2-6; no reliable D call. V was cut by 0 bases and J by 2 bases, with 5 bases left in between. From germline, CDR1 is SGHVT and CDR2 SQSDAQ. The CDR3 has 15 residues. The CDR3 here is CASSLAVAGANVLTF. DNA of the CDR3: TGTGCCAGCAGCTTAGCGGTGGCTGGGGCCAACGTCCTGACTTTC.

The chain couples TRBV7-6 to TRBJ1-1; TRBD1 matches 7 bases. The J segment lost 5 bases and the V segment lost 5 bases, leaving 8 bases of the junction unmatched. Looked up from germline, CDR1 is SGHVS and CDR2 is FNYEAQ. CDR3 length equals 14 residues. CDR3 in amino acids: CASSESGGWTEAFF. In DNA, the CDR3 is TGTGCCAGCAGCGAATCAGGGGGTTGGACTGAAGCTTTCTTT.

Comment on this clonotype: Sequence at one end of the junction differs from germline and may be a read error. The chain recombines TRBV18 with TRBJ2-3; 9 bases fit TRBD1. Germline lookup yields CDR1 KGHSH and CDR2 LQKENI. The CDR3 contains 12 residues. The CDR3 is CASSLPGQGEDF. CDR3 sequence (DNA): TGTGCCAGCTCACTACCGGGACAGGGAGAGGATTTT.

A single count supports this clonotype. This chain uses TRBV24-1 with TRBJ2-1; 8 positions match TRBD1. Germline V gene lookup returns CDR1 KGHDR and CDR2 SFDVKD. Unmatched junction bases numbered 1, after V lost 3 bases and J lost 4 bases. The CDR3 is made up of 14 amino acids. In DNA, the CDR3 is TGTGCCACCAGTGATCGGGACAGGTACAATGAGCAGTTCTTC. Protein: CATSDRDRYNEQFF.

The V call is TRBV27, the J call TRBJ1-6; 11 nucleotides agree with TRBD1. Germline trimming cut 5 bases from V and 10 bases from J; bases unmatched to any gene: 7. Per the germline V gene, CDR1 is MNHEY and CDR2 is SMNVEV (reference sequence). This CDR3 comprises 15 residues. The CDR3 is CASSPWTGGVSPLHF. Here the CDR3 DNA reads TGTGCCAGCAGTCCTTGGACAGGGGGCGTATCACCCCTCCACTTT.

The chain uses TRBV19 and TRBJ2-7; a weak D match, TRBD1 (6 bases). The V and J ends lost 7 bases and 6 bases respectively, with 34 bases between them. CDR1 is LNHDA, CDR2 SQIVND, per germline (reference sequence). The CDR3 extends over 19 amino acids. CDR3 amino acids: CASTSAHGQITPQKGEQYF. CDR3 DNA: TGTGCCAGTACCTCAGCCCACGGACAGATAACCCCTCAGAAGGGCGAGCAGTACTTC.

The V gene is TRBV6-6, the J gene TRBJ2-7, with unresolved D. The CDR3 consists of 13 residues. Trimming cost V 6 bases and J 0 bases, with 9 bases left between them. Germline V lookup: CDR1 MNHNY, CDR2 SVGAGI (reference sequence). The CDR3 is CASSPRSSYEQYV. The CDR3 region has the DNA TGTGCCAGCAGCCCCAGGAGCTCCTACGAGCAGTACGTC.

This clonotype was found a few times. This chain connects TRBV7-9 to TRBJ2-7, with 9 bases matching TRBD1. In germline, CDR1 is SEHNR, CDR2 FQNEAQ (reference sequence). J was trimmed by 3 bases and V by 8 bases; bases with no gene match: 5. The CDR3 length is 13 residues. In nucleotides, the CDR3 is TGTGCCAGCGCCGGGACAGGGCTCTACGAGCAGTACTTC. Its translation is CASAGTGLYEQYF.

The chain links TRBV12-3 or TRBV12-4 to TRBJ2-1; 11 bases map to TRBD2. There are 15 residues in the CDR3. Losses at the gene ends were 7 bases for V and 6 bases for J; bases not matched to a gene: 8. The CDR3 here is CASNFLAGGFNEQFF. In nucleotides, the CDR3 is TGTGCCAGCAACTTTCTAGCGGGGGGCTTCAATGAGCAGTTCTTC.

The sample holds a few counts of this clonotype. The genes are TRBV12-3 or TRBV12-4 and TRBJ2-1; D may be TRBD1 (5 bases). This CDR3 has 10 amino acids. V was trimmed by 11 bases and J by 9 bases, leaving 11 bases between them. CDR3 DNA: TGTGCCTCAAAAGGGGTTGAGCAGTTCTTC. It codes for CASKGVEQFF.

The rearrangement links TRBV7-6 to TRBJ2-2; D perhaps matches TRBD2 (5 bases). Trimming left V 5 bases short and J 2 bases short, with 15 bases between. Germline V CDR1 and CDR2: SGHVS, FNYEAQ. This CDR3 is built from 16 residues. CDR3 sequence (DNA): TGTGCCAGCAGCCCACGAGGGTCGCTTAACACCGGGGAGCTGTTTTTT. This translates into CASSPRGSLNTGELFF.

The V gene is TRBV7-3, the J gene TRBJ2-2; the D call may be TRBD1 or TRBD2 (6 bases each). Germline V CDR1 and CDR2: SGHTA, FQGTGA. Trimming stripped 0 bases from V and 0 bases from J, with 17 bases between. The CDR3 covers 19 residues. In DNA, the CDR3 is TGTGCCAGCAGCTTAACAGGGCCGGGGGCTAGCCCGAACACCGGGGAGCTGTTTTTT. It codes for CASSLTGPGASPNTGELFF. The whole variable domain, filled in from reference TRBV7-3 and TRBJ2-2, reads GAGVSQTPSNKVTEKGKYVELRCDPISGHTALYWYRQSLGQGPEFLIYFQGTGAADDSGLPNDRFFAVRPEGSVSTLKIQRTERGDSAVYLCASSLTGPGASPNTGELFFGEGSRLTVL.

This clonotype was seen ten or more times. DNA for the CDR3: TGTGCCAGCAGCCTAGGGTCCGAAAATCAGCCCCAGCATTTT. This translates into CASSLGSENQPQHF. The gene calls are TRBV7-8 and TRBJ1-5, with D unclear. The V end was cut by 5 bases, the J end by 4 bases, with 12 bases between. Per the germline V gene, CDR1 is SGHVS and CDR2 is FQNEAQ. This CDR3 is built from 14 residues. The variable domain in full, with the rest retrieved from reference TRBV7-8 and TRBJ1-5, is GAGVSQSPRYKVAKRGQDVALRCDPISGHVSLFWYQQALGQGPEFLTYFQNEAQLDKSGLPSDRFFAERPEGSVSTLKIQRTQQEDSAVYLCASSLGSENQPQHFGDGTRLSIL.

The chain's CDR3 is CSGGTSGYEQYF. In DNA, the CDR3 is TGCAGTGGCGGGACTAGCGGGTACGAGCAGTACTTC. The J gene is TRBJ2-7, the V gene TRBV20-1; 12 positions agree with TRBD2. V lost 7 bases and J lost 4; bases outside the gene matches: 2. The CDR3 covers 12 residues. The germline CDR1 and CDR2 sequences are DFQATT and SNEGSKA (reference sequence).

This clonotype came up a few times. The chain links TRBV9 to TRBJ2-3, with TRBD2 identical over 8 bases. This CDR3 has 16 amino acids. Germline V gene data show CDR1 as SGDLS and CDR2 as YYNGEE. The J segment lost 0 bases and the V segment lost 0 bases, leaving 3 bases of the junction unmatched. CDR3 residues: CASSVGAGGSTDTQYF. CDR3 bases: TGTGCCAGCAGCGTAGGGGCGGGGGGAAGCACAGATACGCAGTATTTT.

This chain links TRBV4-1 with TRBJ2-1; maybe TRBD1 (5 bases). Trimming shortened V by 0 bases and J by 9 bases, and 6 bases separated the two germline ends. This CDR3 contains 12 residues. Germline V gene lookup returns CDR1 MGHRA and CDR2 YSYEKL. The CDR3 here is CASSQDQGEQFF. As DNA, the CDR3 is TGCGCCAGCAGCCAAGATCAGGGTGAGCAGTTCTTC.

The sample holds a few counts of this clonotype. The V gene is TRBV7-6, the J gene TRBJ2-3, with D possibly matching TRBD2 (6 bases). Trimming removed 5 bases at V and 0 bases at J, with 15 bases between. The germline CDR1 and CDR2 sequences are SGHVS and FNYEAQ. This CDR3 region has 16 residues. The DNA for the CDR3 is TGTGCCAGCAGCCCGCTAGCGTGGTATAGCACAGATACGCAGTATTTT. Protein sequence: CASSPLAWYSTDTQYF.

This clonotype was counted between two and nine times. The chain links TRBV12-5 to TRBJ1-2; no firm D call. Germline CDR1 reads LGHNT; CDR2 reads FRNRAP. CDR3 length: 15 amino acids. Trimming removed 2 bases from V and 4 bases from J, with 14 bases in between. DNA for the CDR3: TGTGCTAGTGGTTTGCCCTCCCGGGGATTCTATGGCTACACCTTC. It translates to CASGLPSRGFYGYTF.

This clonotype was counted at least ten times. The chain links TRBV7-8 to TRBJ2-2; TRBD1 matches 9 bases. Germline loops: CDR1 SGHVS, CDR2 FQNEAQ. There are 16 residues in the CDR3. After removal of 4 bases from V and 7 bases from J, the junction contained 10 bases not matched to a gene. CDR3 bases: TGTGCCAGCAGCTCAGCCGGGACAGGGCTGGTCGGGGAGCTGTTTTTT. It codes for CASSSAGTGLVGELFF.

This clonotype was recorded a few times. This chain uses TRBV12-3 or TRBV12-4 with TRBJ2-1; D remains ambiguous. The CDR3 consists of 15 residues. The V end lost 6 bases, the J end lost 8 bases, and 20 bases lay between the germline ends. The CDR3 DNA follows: TGTGCCAGCAGATCGACTGTGACGGCGGTCCATGAGCAGTTCTTC. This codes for CASRSTVTAVHEQFF.

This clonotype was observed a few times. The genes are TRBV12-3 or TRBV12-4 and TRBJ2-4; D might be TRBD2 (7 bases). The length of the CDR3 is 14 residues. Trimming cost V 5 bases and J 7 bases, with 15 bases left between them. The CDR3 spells CASSPGGARNIQYF. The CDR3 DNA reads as TGTGCCAGCAGTCCGGGGGGCGCCAGGAACATTCAGTACTTC.